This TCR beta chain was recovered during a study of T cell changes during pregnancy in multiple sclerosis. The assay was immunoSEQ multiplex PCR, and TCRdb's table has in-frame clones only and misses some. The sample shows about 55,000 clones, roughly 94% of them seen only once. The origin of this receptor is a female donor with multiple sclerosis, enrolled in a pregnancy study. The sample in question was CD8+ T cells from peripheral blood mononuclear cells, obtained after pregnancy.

The CDR3 sequence: CASITYRGSGNTEAFF. The CDR3 region has the DNA TGTGCCAGCATAACCTACAGGGGGAGCGGGAACACTGAAGCTTTCTTT. The chain carries TRBV2 and TRBJ1-1; TRBD1 matches at 8 bases. Unmatched junction bases numbered 11, after V lost 7 bases and J lost 1 base. The CDR3 covers 16 residues. Germline loops: CDR1 SNHLY, CDR2 FYNNEI.